A selection of T cell receptor beta chains follows, all from one sample in a study of T cell repertoires in ileal Crohn's disease. Assay: immunoSEQ multiplex PCR; the TCRdb copy retains only in-frame clones and omits some. The sample shows about 13,000 clones, 67% of them seen only once. Material: ileal tissue. These receptors all come from an adult with Crohn's disease. Each CDR3 is given without its conserved first and last residue.

v_call	j_call	cdr3_aa
TRBV7-9	TRBJ1-6	ASSPRAEGNSPLH
TRBV7-2	TRBJ1-6	ASSLRRRDSPLH
TRBV2	TRBJ2-3	ASSEGQGPRNTQY
TRBV27	TRBJ2-7	ASSLVRDRANEQY
TRBV11-1	TRBJ2-7	ASSRTRGYEQY
TRBV10-2	TRBJ2-3	ASSESGSRGTDTQY
TRBV2	TRBJ1-1	ASSWDRAKAEAF
TRBV7-2	TRBJ2-3	ASSLDAGALNTQY
TRBV27	TRBJ1-2	ASSLTATYGYT
TRBV5-1	TRBJ1-3	ASSSQGQTLGGAIY
TRBV6-5	TRBJ1-6	AISGGVDSPLH
TRBV5-1	TRBJ1-1	ASSYLTGQNTEAF
TRBV6-6	TRBJ2-2	ASISGGANTGELF
TRBV27	TRBJ1-2	ASSPRTGGYNYGYT
TRBV6-1	TRBJ2-1	ASSEVDEQF
TRBV5-1	TRBJ2-4	ASSFSQGWGGNIQY
TRBV6-6	TRBJ1-1	ASRDRQGVGNTEAF
TRBV9	TRBJ2-1	ASSERDGGAGEQF
TRBV10-1	TRBJ2-1	ASSGAGMNNEQF
TRBV2	TRBJ2-1	ASSVGQGIRAEQF
TRBV5-6	TRBJ2-5	ASSRPRLAQETQY
TRBV7-9	TRBJ1-1	ASSLGTANTEAF
TRBV7-3	TRBJ1-1	ASSVDRGDEAF
TRBV19	TRBJ1-5	ASSKKGDSNQPQH
TRBV6-1	TRBJ1-1	ATVTGGSTEAF
TRBV2	TRBJ2-3	ASRRSAGAVTDTQY
TRBV7-6	TRBJ2-2	ASSLESGTGELF
TRBV11-3	TRBJ2-2	ASSQRRQGALNTGELF
TRBV2	TRBJ2-1	ASRLRHPEQF
TRBV27	TRBJ1-6	ASSPRLGRNSPLH
TRBV4-1	TRBJ1-1	ASSVTGTGPMGTEAF
TRBV7-6	TRBJ2-2	ASSLVGGGANTGELF
TRBV9	TRBJ2-1	ASSGGGLSYNEQF
TRBV6-5	TRBJ2-1	ASSAEAQTYNEQF
TRBV19	TRBJ1-6	ASSLKSQSNSPLH
TRBV6-1	TRBJ2-1	ASSEVVGRQF
TRBV5-8	TRBJ1-1	ASSTGLGARQAF
TRBV5-4	TRBJ1-5	ASSLQYSNQPQH
TRBV29-1	TRBJ2-5	SVSRMEETQY
TRBV6-8	TRBJ1-1	ASELYTEAF
TRBV5-1	TRBJ1-2	ASSLGDRGTDGYT
TRBV4-3	TRBJ2-1	ASSQDARVGMDEQF
TRBV5-6	TRBJ1-2	ASSPGGADYGYT
TRBV20-1	TRBJ2-5	SVKPQETQY
TRBV7-3	TRBJ1-2	ASSLRSLSDGYT
TRBV7-3	TRBJ1-1	ASSFGGYTEAF
TRBV6-1	TRBJ1-2	ASSEGRPAGT
TRBV6-5	TRBJ2-7	ASSEGGLGQY
TRBV10-1	TRBJ2-7	ASSRSGAMYEQY
TRBV30	TRBJ2-5	AWSVLTSRQETQY